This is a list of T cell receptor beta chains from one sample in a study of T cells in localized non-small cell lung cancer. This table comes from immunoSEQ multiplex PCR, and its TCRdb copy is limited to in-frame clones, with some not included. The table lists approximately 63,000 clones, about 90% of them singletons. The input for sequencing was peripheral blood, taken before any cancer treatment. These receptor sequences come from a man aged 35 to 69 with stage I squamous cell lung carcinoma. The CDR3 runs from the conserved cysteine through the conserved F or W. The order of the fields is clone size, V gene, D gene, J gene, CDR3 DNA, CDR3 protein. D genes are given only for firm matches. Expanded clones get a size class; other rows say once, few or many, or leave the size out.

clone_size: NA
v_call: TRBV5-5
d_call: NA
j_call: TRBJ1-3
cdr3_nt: TGTGCCAGCAGCTTGGGTTCAGCGGTTGGAAACACCATATATTTT
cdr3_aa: CASSLGSAVGNTIYF

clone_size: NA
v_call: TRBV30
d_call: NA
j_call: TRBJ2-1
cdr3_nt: TGTGCCTGGGGACCGTTGGGCTTTGAGCAGTTCTTC
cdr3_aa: CAWGPLGFEQFF

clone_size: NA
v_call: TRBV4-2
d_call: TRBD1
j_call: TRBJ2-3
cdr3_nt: TGTGCCAGCAGCCAAACAGGGGGCGGATCAGATACGCAGTATTTT
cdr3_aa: CASSQTGGGSDTQYF

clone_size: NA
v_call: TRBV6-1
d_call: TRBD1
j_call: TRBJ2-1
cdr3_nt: TGTGCCAGCCGAACCGGGACAGGGAATCGGGGTGAGCAGTTCTTC
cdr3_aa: CASRTGTGNRGEQFF

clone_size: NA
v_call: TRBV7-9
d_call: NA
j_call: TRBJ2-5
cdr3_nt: TGTGCCAGCAGCTTAGCTGGGTTGTATCGGGAGACCCAGTACTTC
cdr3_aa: CASSLAGLYRETQYF

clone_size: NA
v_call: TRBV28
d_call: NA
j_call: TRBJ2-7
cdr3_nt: TGTGCCAGCCTTGAATTGGGGGGACTCTCCTACGAGCAGTACTTC
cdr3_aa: CASLELGGLSYEQYF

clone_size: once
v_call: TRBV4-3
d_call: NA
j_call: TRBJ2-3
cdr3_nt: TGCGCCAGCAGCCAAAAAAGGGGGGACAAAACAGATACGCAGTATTTT
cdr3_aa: CASSQKRGDKTDTQYF

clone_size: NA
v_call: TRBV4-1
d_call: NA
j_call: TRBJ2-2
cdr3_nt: TGCGCCAGCAGCCAAGGGCGCGCGAACACCGGGGAGCTGTTTTTT
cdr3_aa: CASSQGRANTGELFF

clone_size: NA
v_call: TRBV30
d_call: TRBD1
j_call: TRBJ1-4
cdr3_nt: TGTGCCTGGAGCCTACAGGGGGCTTGGGCAACTAATGAAAAACTGTTTTTT
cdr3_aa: CAWSLQGAWATNEKLFF

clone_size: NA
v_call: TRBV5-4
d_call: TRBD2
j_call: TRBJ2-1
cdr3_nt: TGTGCCAGCAGCACACGCCTAGCGGACTCCTACAATGAGCAGTTCTTC
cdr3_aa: CASSTRLADSYNEQFF

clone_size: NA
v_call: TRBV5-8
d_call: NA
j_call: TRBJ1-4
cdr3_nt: TGTGCCAGCAGCCCAGGGACCGGGATGTTTGAAAAACTGTTTTTT
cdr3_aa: CASSPGTGMFEKLFF

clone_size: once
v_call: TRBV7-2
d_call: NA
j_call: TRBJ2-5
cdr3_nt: TGTGCCAGCAGCTTTTCACACCGTGAGACCCAGTACTTC
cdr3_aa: CASSFSHRETQYF

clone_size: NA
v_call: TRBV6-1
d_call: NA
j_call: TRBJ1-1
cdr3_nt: TGTGCCAGCAGTCCATGGGGAGGGAACGGTGAAGCTTTCTTT
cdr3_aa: CASSPWGGNGEAFF

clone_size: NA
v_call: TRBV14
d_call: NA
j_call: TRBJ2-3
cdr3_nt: TGTGCCAGCAGCCTCTCTGGGGCAGATACGCAGTATTTT
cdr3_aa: CASSLSGADTQYF

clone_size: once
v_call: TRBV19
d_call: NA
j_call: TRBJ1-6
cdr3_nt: TGTGCCAGTAGTACGTCGAAGGGCGTGGGTTCACCCCTCCACTTT
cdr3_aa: CASSTSKGVGSPLHF

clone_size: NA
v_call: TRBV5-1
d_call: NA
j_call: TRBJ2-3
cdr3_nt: TGCGCCAGCAGCTCGTTGGCGGAGGGAACAGATACGCAGTATTTT
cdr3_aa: CASSSLAEGTDTQYF

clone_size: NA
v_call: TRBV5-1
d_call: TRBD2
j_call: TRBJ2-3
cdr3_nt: TGCGCCAGTCATTGGGGACTAGCGGGAATTTATAGCACAGATACGCAGTATTTT
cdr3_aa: CASHWGLAGIYSTDTQYF

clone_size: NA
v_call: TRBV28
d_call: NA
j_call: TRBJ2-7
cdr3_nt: TGTGCCAGCAGTTTATCCGGGGCTTTTCGGACTGGCTATTTTCTCGAGCAGTACTTC
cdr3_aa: CASSLSGAFRTGYFLEQYF

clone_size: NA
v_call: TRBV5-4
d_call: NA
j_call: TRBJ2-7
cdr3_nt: TGTGCCAGCAGCGCTGTGGGTGTTGGGGAGCAGTACTTC
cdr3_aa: CASSAVGVGEQYF

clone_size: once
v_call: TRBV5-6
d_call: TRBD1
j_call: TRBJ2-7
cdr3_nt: TGTGCCAGCAGCAGGTGGGACAGAGTCTACGAGCAGTACTTC
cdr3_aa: CASSRWDRVYEQYF

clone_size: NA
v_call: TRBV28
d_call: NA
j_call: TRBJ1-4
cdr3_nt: TGTGCCAGCAGTGGGACAAGGGTCCCCCATGAAAAACTGTTTTTT
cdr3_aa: CASSGTRVPHEKLFF

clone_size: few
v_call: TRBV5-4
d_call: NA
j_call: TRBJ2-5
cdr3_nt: TGTGCCAGCAGCTTGGTGGCGGGGAGAGAAGAGACCCAGTACTTC
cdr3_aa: CASSLVAGREETQYF

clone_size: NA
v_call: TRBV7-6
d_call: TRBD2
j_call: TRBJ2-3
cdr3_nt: TGTGCCAGCAGCTTAACGAGCGGGAGGGTTGCAGATACGCAGTATTTT
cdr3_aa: CASSLTSGRVADTQYF

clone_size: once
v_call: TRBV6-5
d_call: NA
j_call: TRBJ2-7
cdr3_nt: TGTGCCAGCAGTTACTCATCGACCCCATACGAGCAGTACTTC
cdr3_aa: CASSYSSTPYEQYF

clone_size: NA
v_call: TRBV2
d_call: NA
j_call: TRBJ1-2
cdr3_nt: TGTGCCAGCAGTGGGCCGGGGCAGGAAGCTAACTATGGCTACACCTTC
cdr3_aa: CASSGPGQEANYGYTF

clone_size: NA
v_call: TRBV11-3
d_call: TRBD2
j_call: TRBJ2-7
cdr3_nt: TGTGCCAGCAGCCTGGTAGCGGGAGGAGGCGAGCAGTACTTC
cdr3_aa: CASSLVAGGGEQYF

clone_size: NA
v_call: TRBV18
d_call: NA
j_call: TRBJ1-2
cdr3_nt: TGTGCCAGCTCACCCTACGTAGACAGTCGAGATGGCTACACCTTC
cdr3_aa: CASSPYVDSRDGYTF

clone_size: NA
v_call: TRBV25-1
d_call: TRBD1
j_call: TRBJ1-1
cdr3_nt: TGTGCCAGCAGTGACATGGACAGGGTGGAGGCTGAAGCTTTCTTT
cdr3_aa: CASSDMDRVEAEAFF

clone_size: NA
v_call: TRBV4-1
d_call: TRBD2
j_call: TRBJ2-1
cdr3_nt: TGCGCCAGCAGCCCGGGACTAGCGGGCATGAATGAGCAGTTCTTC
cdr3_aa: CASSPGLAGMNEQFF

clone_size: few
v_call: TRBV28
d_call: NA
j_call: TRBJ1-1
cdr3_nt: TGTGCCAGCAAATCTAGGGTTTATCGCACTGAAGCTTTCTTT
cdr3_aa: CASKSRVYRTEAFF

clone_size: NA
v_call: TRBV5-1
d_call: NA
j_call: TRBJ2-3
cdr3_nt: TGCGCCAGCAGCTTAGAAACAGGTGCAGGGGATACGCAGTATTTT
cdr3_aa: CASSLETGAGDTQYF

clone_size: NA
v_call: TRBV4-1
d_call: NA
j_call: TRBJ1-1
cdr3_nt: TGCGCCAGCAGCCTCCAATCCAGGCTGGAGAACACTGAAGCTTTCTTT
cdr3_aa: CASSLQSRLENTEAFF

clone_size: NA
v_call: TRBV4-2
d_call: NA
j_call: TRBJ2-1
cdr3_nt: TGTGCCAGCAGCCAAGGGCAGTCTTGGGATGAGCAGTTCTTC
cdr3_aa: CASSQGQSWDEQFF

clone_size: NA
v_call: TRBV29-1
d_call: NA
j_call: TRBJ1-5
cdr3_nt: TGCAGCGTTGGGGGGGGCGCTCAGCCCCAGCATTTT
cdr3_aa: CSVGGGAQPQHF

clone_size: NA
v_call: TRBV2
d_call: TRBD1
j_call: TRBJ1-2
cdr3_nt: TGTGCCAGCAGTGAACAGGGGGCTGAAGTCGATGGCTACACCTTC
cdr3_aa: CASSEQGAEVDGYTF

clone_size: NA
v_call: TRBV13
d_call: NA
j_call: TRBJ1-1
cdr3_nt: TGTGCCAGCAGCCTCAACAGTGAAGCTTTCTTT
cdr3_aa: CASSLNSEAFF

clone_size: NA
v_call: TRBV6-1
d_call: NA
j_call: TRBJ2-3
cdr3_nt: TGTGCCAGCAGTCTAGATCCGGTAGATACGCAGTATTTT
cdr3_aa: CASSLDPVDTQYF

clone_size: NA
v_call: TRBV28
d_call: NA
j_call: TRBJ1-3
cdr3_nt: TGTGCCAGCAGTTTTTCCTCTCTTTCTCAGGACACCATATATTTT
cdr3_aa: CASSFSSLSQDTIYF

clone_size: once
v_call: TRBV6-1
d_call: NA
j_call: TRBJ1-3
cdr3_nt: TGTGCCAGCAGTGTTACCTCAGGGGTATCCGGAAACACCATATATTTT
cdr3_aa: CASSVTSGVSGNTIYF

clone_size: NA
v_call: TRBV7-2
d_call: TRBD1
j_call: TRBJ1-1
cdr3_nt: TGTGCCAGCAGCTTAGCATCGACAGGGGTGGGTACTGAAGCTTTCTTT
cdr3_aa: CASSLASTGVGTEAFF

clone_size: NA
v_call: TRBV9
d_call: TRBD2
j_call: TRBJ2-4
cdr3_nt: TGTGCCAGCAGCGTCCGGGGGGACTTAGCCAAAAACATTCAGTACTTC
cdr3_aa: CASSVRGDLAKNIQYF

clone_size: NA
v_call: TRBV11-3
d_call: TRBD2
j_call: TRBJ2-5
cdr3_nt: TGTGCCAGCAGCTCGGGACTAGCGGACCAAGAGACCCAGTACTTC
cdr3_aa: CASSSGLADQETQYF

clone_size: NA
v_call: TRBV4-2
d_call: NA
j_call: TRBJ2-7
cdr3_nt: TGTGCCAGCAGCCAAACTCTGGGTCGCTCCTACGAGCAGTACTTC
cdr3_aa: CASSQTLGRSYEQYF

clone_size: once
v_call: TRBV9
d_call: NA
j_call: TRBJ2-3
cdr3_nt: TGTGCCAGCAGCGTACTCGGGGAGCACGGTACGCAGTATTTT
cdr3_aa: CASSVLGEHGTQYF

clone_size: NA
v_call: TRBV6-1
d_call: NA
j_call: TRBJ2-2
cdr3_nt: TGTGCCAGCAGTGAAGAACTAGTCGGGGAGCTGTTTTTT
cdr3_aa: CASSEELVGELFF

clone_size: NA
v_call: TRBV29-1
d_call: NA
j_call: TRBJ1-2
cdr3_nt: TGCAGCGTTGTACGCCAGGGGACCCATGGCTACACCTTC
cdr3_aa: CSVVRQGTHGYTF

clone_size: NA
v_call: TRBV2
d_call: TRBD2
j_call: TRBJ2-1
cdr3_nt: TGTGCCAGCAGTCTTCCGAAAGCGGGAGGGAACAATGAGCAGTTCTTC
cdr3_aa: CASSLPKAGGNNEQFF

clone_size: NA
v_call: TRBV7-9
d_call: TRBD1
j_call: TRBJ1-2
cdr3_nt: TGTGCCAGCAGCCGCCGGGACAGGGGGTTCTATGGCTACACCTTC
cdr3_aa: CASSRRDRGFYGYTF

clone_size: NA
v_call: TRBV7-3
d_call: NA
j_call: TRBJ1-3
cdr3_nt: TGTGCCAGCAGCTTGGACGGGACTGGAAACACCATATATTTT
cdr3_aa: CASSLDGTGNTIYF

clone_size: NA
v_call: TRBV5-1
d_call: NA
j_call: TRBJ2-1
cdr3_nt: TGCGCCAGCAGCTCGTCGGGTCCGGAGGTTGAGCAGTTCTTC
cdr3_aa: CASSSSGPEVEQFF

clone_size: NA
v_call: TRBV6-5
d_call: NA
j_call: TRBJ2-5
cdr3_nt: TGTGCCAGCAGTTCAACCGGGTCCTTCAAAGAGACCCAGTACTTC
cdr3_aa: CASSSTGSFKETQYF

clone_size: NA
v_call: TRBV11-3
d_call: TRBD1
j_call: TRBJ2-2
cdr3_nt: TGTGCCAGCAGCTTACAGGGGGCTGACACCGGGGAGCTGTTTTTT
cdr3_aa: CASSLQGADTGELFF

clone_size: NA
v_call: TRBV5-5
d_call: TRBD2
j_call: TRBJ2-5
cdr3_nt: TGTGCCAGCAGCGTCCTAGCGGGAGAAAGAGAGACCCAGTACTTC
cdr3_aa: CASSVLAGERETQYF

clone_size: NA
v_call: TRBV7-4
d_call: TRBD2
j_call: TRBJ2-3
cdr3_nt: TGTGCCAGCAGCTTCGGACTAGCGGGAGGTACAGATACGCAGTATTTT
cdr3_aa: CASSFGLAGGTDTQYF

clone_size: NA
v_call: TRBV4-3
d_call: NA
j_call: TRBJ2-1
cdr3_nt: TGCGCCAGCAGTAAAGGGCACAATGAGCAGTTCTTC
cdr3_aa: CASSKGHNEQFF

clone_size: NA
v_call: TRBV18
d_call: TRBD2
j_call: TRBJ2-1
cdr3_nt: TGTGCCAGCTCACCGGGACTAGCGGGAGTGGGAAATGAGCAGTTCTTC
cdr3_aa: CASSPGLAGVGNEQFF

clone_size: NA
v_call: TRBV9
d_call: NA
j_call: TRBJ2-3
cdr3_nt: TGTGCCAGCAGCGTAGGGTGGCTCCGGGCGTATACGCAGTATTTT
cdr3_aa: CASSVGWLRAYTQYF

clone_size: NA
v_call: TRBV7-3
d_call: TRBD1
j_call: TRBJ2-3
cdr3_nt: TGTGCCAGCAGCAGGTCGATCCGACAGGGGGGGACAGATACGCAGTATTTT
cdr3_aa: CASSRSIRQGGTDTQYF

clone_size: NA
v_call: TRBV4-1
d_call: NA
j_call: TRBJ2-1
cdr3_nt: TGCGCCAGCAGCCAACAAGGACTCGTCTCCTACAATGAGCAGTTCTTC
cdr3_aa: CASSQQGLVSYNEQFF

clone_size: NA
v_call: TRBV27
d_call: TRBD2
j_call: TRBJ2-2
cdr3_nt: TGTGCCAGCAGTTTCGGTACTAGCGGGAGCGGAGGGGACACCGGGGAGCTGTTTTTT
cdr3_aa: CASSFGTSGSGGDTGELFF